The 28 T cell receptor beta chains listed next were all sequenced from one sample in a study of siplizumab effects on memory and regulatory T cells. Repertoires were generated with immunoSEQ multiplex PCR, while TCRdb's copy carries only in-frame clones and drops some. The sample has some 99,000 clones, around 92% seen once; the top ten hold more than 0.65%. Sequenced: Tregs sorted from blood. The receptors come from a human donor in good health.

With respect to this clone: Other DNA sequences within the sample encode an identical CDR3. This chain joins TRBV5-1 and TRBJ1-1; perhaps TRBD1 as D (5 bases). Germline CDR1 is SGHRS and CDR2 is YFSETQ. The CDR3 runs to 13 residues. V gave up 3 bases and J gave up 5 bases, with 11 bases separating them. This chain's CDR3 is CASSSGGGTEAFF. The CDR3 DNA reads TGCGCCAGCAGCTCCGGGGGGGGAACTGAAGCTTTCTTT.

This rearrangement joins TRBV7-9 to TRBJ1-5; D call uncertain. Germline loops: CDR1 SEHNR, CDR2 FQNEAQ (reference sequence). Trimming left V 8 bases short and J 7 bases short, with 9 bases between. There are 11 residues in the CDR3. The CDR3 bases are TGTGCCAGCGGGATCGAGCAGCCCCAGCATTTT. Translated, it gives CASGIEQPQHF.

The rearrangement joins TRBV15 to TRBJ1-5, with a possible D match to TRBD1 (5 bases). The CDR3 has 15 amino acids. V was clipped by 3 bases and J by 7 bases, with 16 bases between them. Germline V gene lookup returns CDR1 LNHNV and CDR2 YYDKDF (reference sequence). The CDR3 sequence: CATSSPMGGGQPQHF. CDR3 in DNA: TGTGCCACCAGCAGTCCGATGGGGGGTGGGCAGCCCCAGCATTTT.

This sequence joins TRBV18 and TRBJ2-2; 11 bases are shared with TRBD2. The CDR3 is 17 residues long. In germline, CDR1 is KGHSH, CDR2 LQKENI. V dropped 2 bases and J dropped 3; count of bases not matched to a gene: 5. CDR3 amino acids: CASSPTSSGGYTGELFF. In DNA form, the CDR3 reads TGTGCCAGCTCACCAACGTCTAGCGGGGGGTACACCGGGGAGCTGTTTTTT. The full variable domain, in which reference TRBV18 and TRBJ2-2 provide the parts outside the CDR3, is NAGVMQNPRHLVRRRGQEARLRCSPMKGHSHVYWYRQLPEEGLKFMVYLQKENIIDESGMPKERFSAEFPKEGPSILRIQQVVRGDSAAYFCASSPTSSGGYTGELFFGEGSRLTVL.

The chain employs TRBV6-6 and TRBJ1-6; D not certain. Germline CDR1 and CDR2: MNHNY and SVGAGI (reference sequence). The CDR3 sequence is 14 residues long. The V end lost 6 bases, the J end lost 7 bases, and 13 bases lay between the germline ends. The DNA of the CDR3 is TGTGCCAGCAGCTACCCCCCGGGAAATTCACCCCTCCACTTT. This sequence encodes CASSYPPGNSPLHF.

The J gene is TRBJ2-7, the V gene TRBV6-1, with a weak D call TRBD1 (5 bases). The CDR3 has 15 amino acids. CDR1 and CDR2 (germline): MNHNS, SASEGT. V lost 5 bases and J 1 base, leaving 15 bases between the germline ends. CDR3 DNA: TGTGCCAGCAGTCCCTCATTTCAGGGTTCCTACGAGCAGTACTTC. As protein: CASSPSFQGSYEQYF.

V is TRBV11-2 and J is TRBJ1-1; D remains unclear. This CDR3 has 13 amino acids. Trimming took 1 base from V and 2 from J, leaving 5 bases between them. From germline, CDR1 is SGHAT and CDR2 FQNNGV. CDR3 DNA: TGTGCCAGCAGCTTAGGGACCAACACTGAAGCTTTCTTT. Translated, it gives CASSLGTNTEAFF.

The CDR3 protein is CASGLADWTGTANYGYTF. DNA for the CDR3: TGTGCTAGTGGTTTGGCCGATTGGACAGGGACAGCTAACTATGGCTACACCTTC. The chain links TRBV12-5 to TRBJ1-2, with 8 bases matching TRBD1. V lost 1 base to trimming and J lost 0 bases; unmatched junction nucleotides: 10. The germline CDR1 and CDR2 sequences are LGHNT and FRNRAP. The CDR3 runs 18 residues. Together with reference TRBV12-5 and TRBJ1-2, the CDR3 gives the full variable domain: DARVTQTPRHKVTEMGQEVTMRCQPILGHNTVFWYRQTMMQGLELLAYFRNRAPLDDSGMPKDRFSAEMPDATLATLKIQPSEPRDSAVYFCASGLADWTGTANYGYTFGSGTRLTVV.

This chain joins TRBV2 and TRBJ2-3; 8 positions match TRBD2. The CDR3 totals 14 residues. V lost 2 bases and J lost 6; bases outside the gene matches: 4. Germline assignment: CDR1 SNHLY and CDR2 FYNNEI. CDR3 DNA sequence: TGTGCCAGCAGTGAACTGGGCGGGGGGGATACGCAGTATTTT. Its protein product is CASSELGGGDTQYF.

This chain joins TRBV6-4 and TRBJ2-7; D tentatively reads TRBD1 or TRBD2 (5 bases each). Germline CDR1 is MRHNA and CDR2 is SNTAGT. Between the trimmed V and J ends, which lost 10 bases and 0 bases, there was a span of 19 bases. CDR3 length equals 15 residues. CDR3: CATKDYRRSSYEQYF. The CDR3 nucleotides are TGTGCCACCAAAGACTACAGGAGGAGCTCCTACGAGCAGTACTTC.

This clone was picked up one time. The genes are TRBV5-4 and TRBJ2-3, with TRBD2 matching 13 bases. Trimming removed 3 bases from V and 4 bases from J; junction bases left unmatched: 2. This CDR3 is 15 amino acids long. Germline V CDR1 and CDR2: SGHNT, YYREEE (reference sequence). Here the CDR3 DNA reads TGTGCCAGCAGCTGGACTAGCGGGGGTGCAGATACGCAGTATTTT. Translation gives CASSWTSGGADTQYF.

V gene TRBV5-5 combines with J gene TRBJ1-6; a possible D gene is TRBD1 (5 bases). Germline V gene lookup returns CDR1 SGHKS and CDR2 YYEKEE (reference sequence). CDR3 size: 13 residues. The V end lost 1 base, the J end lost 10 bases, and 9 bases lay between the germline ends. The CDR3 is CASSLWEGSPLHF. CDR3 sequence (DNA): TGTGCCAGCAGCTTGTGGGAGGGGTCACCCCTCCACTTT.

V and J are TRBV7-9 and TRBJ1-2; 9 nucleotides agree with TRBD1. The ends lost 5 bases at V and 1 base at J; junction bases unmatched: 5. CDR3 size: 15 residues. The V gene's germline CDR1 is SEHNR and CDR2 FQNEAQ (reference sequence). In DNA, the CDR3 is TGTGCCAGCAGCCCACCGGGACAGGGTAACTATGGCTACACCTTC. This sequence encodes CASSPPGQGNYGYTF.

The chain is built from TRBV18 and TRBJ2-3; D remains unclear. CDR1 is KGHSH, CDR2 LQKENI, per germline. The V and J ends lost 3 bases and 1 base respectively, with 11 bases between them. The length of the CDR3 is 15 residues. The CDR3 reads CASSPPNGGTDTQYF. The CDR3 coding sequence is TGTGCCAGCTCACCCCCAAATGGGGGCACAGATACGCAGTATTTT.

Only one count was recorded for this clone. This chain uses TRBV18 with TRBJ1-2; 10 positions match TRBD1. The CDR3 is made up of 14 amino acids. Germline CDR1 KGHSH, CDR2 LQKENI. V gave up 6 bases and J gave up 8 bases; unmatched junction bases: 9. CDR3 DNA: TGTGCCAGCTCCGGCCTCGGACAGGGGGTGGGCTACACCTTC. Translated, it gives CASSGLGQGVGYTF.

The chain employs TRBV23-1 and TRBJ2-3; D is undetermined. TRBV23-1 is an open reading frame, and its role is uncertain. This CDR3 is 15 amino acids long. V gave up 3 bases and J gave up 2 bases, with 12 bases separating them. The CDR3 DNA reads TGCGCCAGCAGTCAGGGAATTGAACTCACAGATACGCAGTATTTT. It yields the protein CASSQGIELTDTQYF.

V and J are TRBV6-6 and TRBJ1-5; 7 nucleotides line up with TRBD1. With 4 bases clipped from V and 5 bases from J, the junction kept 11 bases outside the gene matches. This CDR3 has 16 amino acids. From germline, CDR1 is MNHNY and CDR2 SVGAGI (reference sequence). CDR3 loop: CASSSPQGKADQPQHF. The CDR3, as DNA: TGTGCCAGCAGTTCTCCACAGGGGAAGGCGGATCAGCCCCAGCATTTT.

The chain uses TRBV28 and TRBJ2-7; possibly TRBD1 or TRBD2 for D (6 bases each). Germline V gene sequence: CDR1 MDHEN, CDR2 SYDVKM. V was cut by 6 bases and J by 4 bases, with 25 bases left in between. CDR3 length equals 17 residues. CDR3 nucleotides: TGTGCCAGCAGCACCATTTCCCGAGGGGGAGGACAGTACGAGCAGTACTTC. Translation: CASSTISRGGGQYEQYF.

The J gene is TRBJ1-1, the V gene TRBV2; TRBD1 matches 7 bases. The V and J ends lost 7 bases and 5 bases, in that order; junction bases with no gene match: 13. From germline, CDR1 is SNHLY and CDR2 FYNNEI. CDR3 length: 15 amino acids. CDR3 protein: CASTEEGARNTEAFF. The CDR3 DNA sequence: TGTGCCAGCACGGAGGAGGGGGCGCGAAATACTGAAGCTTTCTTT.

The rearrangement links TRBV6-1 to TRBJ1-4, with 8 bases that match TRBD1. V trimming: 5 bases; J trimming: 6 bases; junction bases outside the gene matches: 17. From germline, CDR1 is MNHNS and CDR2 SASEGT. This CDR3 spans 18 amino acids. This chain's CDR3 is CASSQGRQGAMEYEKLFF. The CDR3 DNA reads TGTGCCAGCAGTCAAGGGAGGCAGGGGGCGATGGAATATGAAAAACTGTTTTTT.

V gene TRBV5-1 combines with J gene TRBJ2-3; D not certain. The germline V gene encodes CDR1 SGHRS and CDR2 YFSETQ. V lost 4 bases and J lost 0, with 9 bases in between. The CDR3 contains 14 residues. CDR3: CASSVGMSTDTQYF. CDR3 DNA sequence: TGCGCCAGCAGCGTCGGAATGAGCACAGATACGCAGTATTTT.

The count of this clone is one. This rearrangement joins TRBV18 to TRBJ1-3; D is perhaps TRBD1 (5 bases). CDR3 length equals 16 residues. Germline values: CDR1 KGHSH, CDR2 LQKENI. Trimming removed 8 bases from V and 0 bases from J, with 17 bases in between. CDR3 loop: CASHGGSTPSGNTIYF. As DNA, the CDR3 is TGTGCCAGCCATGGGGGGTCCACCCCCTCTGGAAACACCATATATTTT.

This clone was detected only once. The chain joins TRBV6-5 to TRBJ1-1; D unclear. The CDR3 runs 11 residues. The germline V gene encodes CDR1 MNHEY and CDR2 SVGAGI. V dropped 5 bases and J dropped 4 bases, with 5 bases sitting between them. The CDR3 coding sequence is TGTGCCAGCAGTGTGGGCACTGAAGCTTTCTTT. This encodes CASSVGTEAFF.

V usage is TRBV6-1 and J usage is TRBJ2-5; the D gene is possibly TRBD1 (5 bases). Germline CDR1 MNHNS, CDR2 SASEGT. V lost 4 bases and J lost 3, with 12 bases in between. The length of the CDR3 is 14 residues. As DNA, the CDR3 is TGTGCCAGCAGTGGGAACAGGTTGAAAGAGACCCAGTACTTC. The encoded protein is CASSGNRLKETQYF.

V is TRBV25-1 and J is TRBJ1-6; a possible D gene is TRBD1 (5 bases). The CDR3 covers 14 residues. V was clipped by 5 bases and J by 13 bases, with 18 bases between them. Germline V gene lookup returns CDR1 MGHDK and CDR2 SYGVNS. CDR3 region: CASSFSGRPSPLHF. In DNA form, the CDR3 reads TGTGCCAGCAGTTTTTCGGGACGACCATCGCCCCTCCACTTT.

The chain carries TRBV18 and TRBJ2-5; D is undetermined. The length of the CDR3 is 14 residues. The germline V and J ends were trimmed by 2 bases and 0 bases, with 7 bases remaining between them. Germline CDR1 KGHSH, CDR2 LQKENI. CDR3 bases: TGTGCCAGCTCACCAGCGGAGTACCAAGAGACCCAGTACTTC. Residues: CASSPAEYQETQYF. The full variable domain, with the rest looked up from reference TRBV18 and TRBJ2-5, is NAGVMQNPRHLVRRRGQEARLRCSPMKGHSHVYWYRQLPEEGLKFMVYLQKENIIDESGMPKERFSAEFPKEGPSILRIQQVVRGDSAAYFCASSPAEYQETQYFGPGTRLLVL.

This clone came up a few times. The gene calls are TRBV5-4 and TRBJ2-1; D unresolved. Germline assignment: CDR1 SGHNT and CDR2 YYREEE (reference sequence). With 4 bases removed from V and 8 bases from J, the gap between germline ends came to 7 bases. The CDR3 covers 11 residues. The DNA for the CDR3 is TGTGCCAGCAGCCAGGTGGATGAGCAGTTCTTC. It encodes CASSQVDEQFF. The variable domain in full, completed from reference TRBV5-4 and TRBJ2-1, reads ETGVTQSPTHLIKTRGQQVTLRCSSQSGHNTVSWYQQALGQGPQFIFQYYREEENGRGNFPPRFSGLQFPNYSSELNVNALELDDSALYLCASSQVDEQFFGPGTRLTVL.

The rearrangement joins TRBV11-3 to TRBJ1-4; perhaps TRBD1 as D (5 bases). Germline CDR1 SGHNT, CDR2 YENEEA. Trimming cost V 5 bases and J 6 bases, with 10 bases left between them. The CDR3 spans 13 residues. The chain's CDR3 is CASSLRDDEKLFF. DNA for the CDR3: TGTGCCAGCAGCCTCCGGGACGATGAAAAACTGTTTTTT.